Presented here are 9 T cell receptor beta chains from one specimen sequenced in a study of T cells in Graves' hyperthyroidism and ophthalmopathy. The source material, RNA transcripts, was used to amplify TCR beta CDR3 regions. RT-PCR in the first round (using the HTBI primer set) targeted the TCR CDR3. TCRdb used MiXCR to reprocess the multiplex PCR reads, holding one entry per CDR3 protein. This sample has 600,000 or so distinct CDR3 sequences, with 40% to 55% found just once. The sequenced sample consisted of peripheral blood or thyroid tissue (not recorded which). The receptors come from a woman aged 18 to 35 with Graves' hyperthyroidism.

There are many counts of this clonotype. This chain connects TRBV29-1 to TRBJ1-2; D remains ambiguous. The germline V and J ends were trimmed by 1 base and 8 bases, with 8 bases remaining between them. This CDR3 region has 11 residues. CDR1 SQVTM and CDR2 ANQGSEA come from the germline V gene. CDR3 sequence: CSVEGAAGYTF. The DNA for the CDR3 is TGCAGCGTTGAAGGGGCGGCGGGCTACACCTTC.

This clonotype was detected many times. The chain joins TRBV7-9 to TRBJ2-7; D gene uncertain. Germline lookup yields CDR1 SEHNR and CDR2 FQNEAQ (reference sequence). The V end lost 3 bases, the J end lost 4 bases, and 7 bases lay between the germline ends. The CDR3 totals 12 residues. The CDR3 protein is CASSLTNYEQYF. The CDR3, as DNA: TGTGCCAGCAGCTTGACAAATTACGAGCAGTACTTC.

Regarding this clonotype: A read error may account for a junction end that differs from germline. The DNA for the CDR3 is TGCGCCAGCAGAGATTTCGGACAGCTCTATGGCTACACCTTC. It is translated as CASRDFGQLYGYTF. The V call is TRBV9, the J call TRBJ1-2, with a weak D call TRBD1 (6 bases). The CDR3 is made up of 14 amino acids. Per germline, CDR1 SGDLS and CDR2 YYNGEE. Full variable domain (rest looked up from reference TRBV9 and TRBJ1-2): DSGVTQTPKHLITATGQRVTLRCSPRSGDLSVYWYQQSLDQGLQFLIQYYNGEERAKGNILERFSAQQFPDLHSELNLSSLELGDSALYFCASRDFGQLYGYTFGSGTRLTVV.

The chain combines TRBV10-3 with TRBJ1-2, with D uncertain. V lost 1 base, J lost 6 bases, and 15 bases lay in between. The CDR3 totals 15 residues. Looked up from germline, CDR1 is ENHRY and CDR2 is SYGVKD. The CDR3 here is CAISELAGGRNGYTF. CDR3 nucleotide sequence: TGTGCCATCAGTGAGTTAGCGGGTGGTAGGAATGGCTACACCTTC.

The V call is TRBV29-1, the J call TRBJ2-7; 8 bases match TRBD1. V lost 8 bases to trimming and J lost 4 bases; unmatched junction nucleotides: 7. CDR3 size: 12 residues. The V gene's germline CDR1 is SQVTM and CDR2 ANQGSEA. In DNA form, the CDR3 reads TGCAGCTCCGGACAGGGAAGGTACGAGCAGTACTTC. Translation gives CSSGQGRYEQYF.

The J gene is TRBJ1-3, the V gene TRBV12-3 or TRBV12-4; perhaps TRBD1 as D (5 bases). Trimming cost V 5 bases and J 4 bases, with 9 bases left between them. This CDR3 has 13 residues. The CDR3 DNA sequence: TGTGCCAGCAGTAGGGGTTCCGGAAACACCATATATTTT. This encodes CASSRGSGNTIYF.

The chain joins TRBV25-1 to TRBJ1-2, with D perhaps matching TRBD1 (5 bases). The germline CDR1 and CDR2 sequences are MGHDK and SYGVNS. Trimming took off 2 bases at V and 1 base at J, with 8 bases between the two ends. The CDR3 runs to 14 residues. Here the CDR3 DNA reads TGTGCCAGCAGTGAAGTGGGGCATAACTATGGCTACACCTTC. Residues: CASSEVGHNYGYTF.

This sequence joins TRBV29-1 and TRBJ2-2; D possibly corresponds to TRBD2 (7 bases). The CDR3 is 16 amino acids. V was pared by 7 bases and J by 7 bases, with 25 bases between. In germline, CDR1 is SQVTM, CDR2 ANQGSEA. The CDR3 sequence is CSATETGGRRVGELFF. The CDR3, as DNA: TGCAGCGCTACAGAGACAGGCGGGAGAAGGGTCGGGGAGCTGTTTTTT.

The chain carries TRBV7-3 and TRBJ1-2; the match to TRBD1 covers 9 bases. V dropped 3 bases and J dropped 8; count of bases not matched to a gene: 10. The CDR3 runs 15 residues. Germline lookup yields CDR1 SGHTA and CDR2 FQGTGA. The CDR3 region is CASSLVPGQGGGYTF. CDR3 DNA sequence: TGTGCCAGCAGCTTGGTACCGGGACAGGGAGGAGGCTACACCTTC.